The T cell receptor (beta chain) described here comes from a study of T cells in Graves' hyperthyroidism and ophthalmopathy. RNA transcripts gave rise to amplified TCR beta CDR3 regions. HTBI primers were used for first-round RT-PCR of the TCR CDR3. TCRdb ran MiXCR on the multiplex PCR reads and lists one entry per CDR3 protein. The sample lists more than 300,000 distinct CDR3 sequences; around 14% were seen once. The V end lost 5 bases, the J end lost 7 bases, and 13 bases lay between the germline ends. Germline CDR1 reads KGHDR; CDR2 reads SFDVKD. The CDR3 totals 13 residues. At least ten counts were recorded for this clonotype.

The chain carries TRBV24-1 and TRBJ1-1, with D tentatively TRBD1 (5 bases). The specimen was blood. This clonotype was sampled from a woman under 40 with Graves' hyperthyroidism. The CDR3 protein is CATSVGTTDEAFF. The CDR3 nucleotides are TGTGCCACCAGTGTTGGGACCACGGATGAAGCTTTCTTT.